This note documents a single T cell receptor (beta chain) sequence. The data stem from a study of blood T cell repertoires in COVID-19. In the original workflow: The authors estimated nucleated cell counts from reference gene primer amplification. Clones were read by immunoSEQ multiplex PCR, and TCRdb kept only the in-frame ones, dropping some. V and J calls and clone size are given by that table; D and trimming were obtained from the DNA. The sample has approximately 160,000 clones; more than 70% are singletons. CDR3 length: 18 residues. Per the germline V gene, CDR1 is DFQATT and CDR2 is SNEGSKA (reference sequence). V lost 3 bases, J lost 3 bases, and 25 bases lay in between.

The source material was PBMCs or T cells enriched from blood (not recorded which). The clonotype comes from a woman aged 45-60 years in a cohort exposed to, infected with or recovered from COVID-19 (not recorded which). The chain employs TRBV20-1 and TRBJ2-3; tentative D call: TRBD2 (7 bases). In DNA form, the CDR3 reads TGCAGTGCTAGTATCGGACGGGGGGCCGGGAGAAAAACAGATACGCAGTATTTT. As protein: CSASIGRGAGRKTDTQYF.